The clone carrying this TCR beta chain occurred many times. Its specificity is unknown. Per the germline V gene, CDR1 is SGHTA and CDR2 is FQGTGA. The CDR3 is 16 residues long. Losses at the gene ends were 5 bases for V and 5 bases for J; bases not matched to a gene: 12. Each CDR3 protein is one row after TCRdb ran MiXCR on the reads. The repertoire includes 500,000 to 600,000 distinct CDR3 sequences, approximately 17% of them detected once, and more than 20% sits in the top ten. This sample stems from a study of T cell repertoires in cytomegalovirus infection. Study in general: CMV infection plus the matching HLA type was flagged by public TCR beta signatures. General study points: Pooled public TCR beta family frequency picked out CMV carriers with the relevant HLA. The ex vivo response showed dominance by HLA-C-restricted CMV-specific TCR beta clonotypes.

V usage is TRBV7-3 and J usage is TRBJ2-5, with TRBD1 matching over 9 bases. This TCR derives from a human donor in good health (CMV status not recorded). Some clones in this sample may be carry-over from other donors' samples. Sequences were obtained from CD8+ T cells from PBMCs. The CDR3 DNA reads TGTGCCAGCAGCCCGCTGGGGACAGGGACTTCGGAGACCCAGTACTTC. Its translation is CASSPLGTGTSETQYF.